This is a list of T cell receptor beta chains from one sample in a study of cytomegalovirus exposure and HLA in healthy donors. Generated by immunoSEQ multiplex PCR, the TCRdb table keeps only in-frame clones and is missing some. Among over 150,000 clones listed, about four fifths were seen once. Sequencing was performed on PBMCs. The receptors derive from a woman aged 30 to 39 in good health and CMV-seropositive. CDR3s include the opening cysteine and the closing phenylalanine or tryptophan. Fields, in order: clone size, J gene, D gene, V gene, CDR3 length, CDR3 DNA, CDR3 protein. D genes are given only for firm matches. A clone size is listed for some rows: how often the clone was seen (once, few, many), or a class if it is expanded.

clone size: .
J gene: TRBJ1-2
D gene: .
V gene: TRBV19
CDR3 length: 15
CDR3 DNA: TGTGCCAGTAGTATGCCCAGCGGCTCTGTCTATGGCTACACCTTC
CDR3 protein: CASSMPSGSVYGYTF

clone size: few
J gene: TRBJ2-1
D gene: .
V gene: TRBV9
CDR3 length: 14
CDR3 DNA: TGTGCCAGCAGCGTAGACAGTAACGTTCATGAGCAGTTCTTC
CDR3 protein: CASSVDSNVHEQFF

clone size: .
J gene: TRBJ2-5
D gene: TRBD2
V gene: TRBV11-2
CDR3 length: 16
CDR3 DNA: TGTGCCAGCAGCCCCTTAATAGGGAGGGTCCAAGAGACCCAGTACTTC
CDR3 protein: CASSPLIGRVQETQYF

clone size: .
J gene: TRBJ2-7
D gene: .
V gene: TRBV7-6
CDR3 length: 12
CDR3 DNA: TGTGCCAGCAGCTTAAGCGGCTACGAGCAGTACTTC
CDR3 protein: CASSLSGYEQYF

clone size: .
J gene: TRBJ2-6
D gene: .
V gene: TRBV4-1
CDR3 length: 14
CDR3 DNA: TGCGCCAGCAGCCATGGAGCTGGGGCCAACGTCCTGACTTTC
CDR3 protein: CASSHGAGANVLTF

clone size: .
J gene: TRBJ2-7
D gene: TRBD1
V gene: TRBV28
CDR3 length: 14
CDR3 DNA: TGTGCCAGCAGTTTTGGTAGGATTCAGGGGGCAGAGTACTTC
CDR3 protein: CASSFGRIQGAEYF

clone size: .
J gene: TRBJ2-1
D gene: TRBD2
V gene: TRBV5-6
CDR3 length: 16
CDR3 DNA: TGTGCCAGCAGCCCAGGACTAGCGGGGGTTTACAATGAGCAGTTCTTC
CDR3 protein: CASSPGLAGVYNEQFF

clone size: .
J gene: TRBJ1-6
D gene: .
V gene: TRBV4-3
CDR3 length: 16
CDR3 DNA: TGCGCCAGCAGCCCCAGTATCAGGGCTACCTATTCACCCCTCCACTTT
CDR3 protein: CASSPSIRATYSPLHF

clone size: .
J gene: TRBJ2-2
D gene: .
V gene: TRBV9
CDR3 length: 15
CDR3 DNA: TGTGCCAGCAGCGTCTATCTCCTGAACACCGGGGAGCTGTTTTTT
CDR3 protein: CASSVYLLNTGELFF

clone size: .
J gene: TRBJ1-4
D gene: TRBD1
V gene: TRBV7-9
CDR3 length: 15
CDR3 DNA: TGTGCCAGCAGCCCCGGACAGGCCCTTAATGAAAAACTGTTTTTT
CDR3 protein: CASSPGQALNEKLFF

clone size: .
J gene: TRBJ2-3
D gene: .
V gene: TRBV11-3
CDR3 length: 14
CDR3 DNA: TGTGCCAGCAGCCCCTCATCAAGCGCAGATACGCAGTATTTT
CDR3 protein: CASSPSSSADTQYF

clone size: .
J gene: TRBJ1-1
D gene: .
V gene: TRBV9
CDR3 length: 14
CDR3 DNA: TGTGCCAGCAGCGTCGACAGTGCGAACACTGAAGCTTTCTTT
CDR3 protein: CASSVDSANTEAFF

clone size: .
J gene: TRBJ1-1
D gene: TRBD1
V gene: TRBV7-2
CDR3 length: 15
CDR3 DNA: TGTGCCAGCAGCTTATTGAGGGGACAGGGAACTGAAGCTTTCTTT
CDR3 protein: CASSLLRGQGTEAFF

clone size: .
J gene: TRBJ2-1
D gene: .
V gene: TRBV7-6
CDR3 length: 12
CDR3 DNA: TGTGCCAGCAGCTTGATAGGCGGTGAGCAGTTCTTC
CDR3 protein: CASSLIGGEQFF

clone size: .
J gene: TRBJ1-6
D gene: TRBD1
V gene: TRBV9
CDR3 length: 14
CDR3 DNA: TGTGCCAGCAGCGACAGGGGACCTAATTCACCCCTCCACTTT
CDR3 protein: CASSDRGPNSPLHF

clone size: .
J gene: TRBJ2-7
D gene: .
V gene: TRBV2
CDR3 length: 10
CDR3 DNA: TGTGCCAGCATGGAGTTTAGCCAGTACTTC
CDR3 protein: CASMEFSQYF

clone size: .
J gene: TRBJ1-2
D gene: .
V gene: TRBV5-1
CDR3 length: 14
CDR3 DNA: TGCGCCAGCAGCAATACCGGACAGTCGTATGGCTACACCTTC
CDR3 protein: CASSNTGQSYGYTF

clone size: once
J gene: TRBJ1-4
D gene: TRBD1
V gene: TRBV15
CDR3 length: 15
CDR3 DNA: TGTGCCACCAGCATCCGACAGGGGTTGAACGAAAAACTGTTTTTT
CDR3 protein: CATSIRQGLNEKLFF

clone size: .
J gene: TRBJ1-3
D gene: .
V gene: TRBV25-1
CDR3 length: 14
CDR3 DNA: TGTGCCAGCAGTGATCTCGATCTAGGAAACACCATATATTTT
CDR3 protein: CASSDLDLGNTIYF

clone size: .
J gene: TRBJ1-5
D gene: .
V gene: TRBV5-1
CDR3 length: 13
CDR3 DNA: TGCGCCAGCAGCTTGAGCTTGGATCAGCCCCAGCATTTT
CDR3 protein: CASSLSLDQPQHF

clone size: .
J gene: TRBJ2-1
D gene: .
V gene: TRBV5-1
CDR3 length: 15
CDR3 DNA: TGCGCCAGCAGCGCCGGGTCCCCATCCTACAATGAGCAGTTCTTC
CDR3 protein: CASSAGSPSYNEQFF

clone size: once
J gene: TRBJ2-5
D gene: TRBD2
V gene: TRBV30
CDR3 length: 14
CDR3 DNA: TGTGCCTGGAGATGGACGGGGGGGCTAGAGACCCAGTACTTC
CDR3 protein: CAWRWTGGLETQYF

clone size: .
J gene: TRBJ1-2
D gene: TRBD1
V gene: TRBV10-2
CDR3 length: 14
CDR3 DNA: TGCGCCAGCAGGGACAGGGGATTGACCTATGGCTACACCTTC
CDR3 protein: CASRDRGLTYGYTF

clone size: .
J gene: TRBJ1-1
D gene: .
V gene: TRBV6-5
CDR3 length: 12
CDR3 DNA: TGTGCCAGCAGGGGGGGAGGTACTGAAGCTTTCTTT
CDR3 protein: CASRGGGTEAFF

clone size: .
J gene: TRBJ1-2
D gene: TRBD1
V gene: TRBV30
CDR3 length: 13
CDR3 DNA: TGTGCCTCCTGGGGACAGGCTACCTATGGCTACACCTTC
CDR3 protein: CASWGQATYGYTF

clone size: .
J gene: TRBJ2-1
D gene: .
V gene: TRBV5-1
CDR3 length: 18
CDR3 DNA: TGCGCCAGCAGCTTATGGCGGGGAGACGTGAGCTCCTACAATGAGCAGTTCTTC
CDR3 protein: CASSLWRGDVSSYNEQFF

clone size: .
J gene: TRBJ1-6
D gene: .
V gene: TRBV6-6
CDR3 length: 14
CDR3 DNA: TGTGCCAGCAGTTCGGGAGACTATAATTCACCCCTCCACTTT
CDR3 protein: CASSSGDYNSPLHF

clone size: .
J gene: TRBJ1-4
D gene: .
V gene: TRBV5-1
CDR3 length: 14
CDR3 DNA: TGCGCCAGCAGATCGACGGGATTGAATGAAAAACTGTTTTTT
CDR3 protein: CASRSTGLNEKLFF

clone size: .
J gene: TRBJ1-5
D gene: TRBD1
V gene: TRBV19
CDR3 length: 15
CDR3 DNA: TGTGCCAGTAGTATAGCCAGGGGGTACAATCAGCCCCAGCATTTT
CDR3 protein: CASSIARGYNQPQHF

clone size: .
J gene: TRBJ1-1
D gene: TRBD1
V gene: TRBV5-1
CDR3 length: 14
CDR3 DNA: TGCGCCAGCAGCTTGGACAGGGGGCAGACTGAAGCTTTCTTT
CDR3 protein: CASSLDRGQTEAFF

clone size: .
J gene: TRBJ2-1
D gene: .
V gene: TRBV27
CDR3 length: 12
CDR3 DNA: TGTGCCAGCAGTCCTCTTTACAATGAGCAGTTCTTC
CDR3 protein: CASSPLYNEQFF

clone size: .
J gene: TRBJ2-2
D gene: TRBD1
V gene: TRBV4-3
CDR3 length: 19
CDR3 DNA: TGCGCCAGCAGCCAAGTGAGTGCAGGACAGGGGGCGAACACCGGGGAGCTGTTTTTT
CDR3 protein: CASSQVSAGQGANTGELFF

clone size: few
J gene: TRBJ2-5
D gene: .
V gene: TRBV5-1
CDR3 length: 13
CDR3 DNA: TGCGCCAGCAGCTTGCAGGGAGGAGAGACCCAGTACTTC
CDR3 protein: CASSLQGGETQYF

clone size: few
J gene: TRBJ1-6
D gene: .
V gene: TRBV27
CDR3 length: 13
CDR3 DNA: TGTGCCAGCAGGTCCGTAGTCTCGTCACCCCTCCACTTT
CDR3 protein: CASRSVVSSPLHF

clone size: .
J gene: TRBJ2-7
D gene: TRBD2
V gene: TRBV6-1
CDR3 length: 17
CDR3 DNA: TGTGCCAGCAGTGAAGCTCGGACCTTCGTCGGGGGGTACGAGCAGTACTTC
CDR3 protein: CASSEARTFVGGYEQYF

clone size: .
J gene: TRBJ1-1
D gene: .
V gene: TRBV2
CDR3 length: 14
CDR3 DNA: TGTGCCAGCAGGACCCTTTCGGGGTACACTGAAGCTTTCTTT
CDR3 protein: CASRTLSGYTEAFF

clone size: .
J gene: TRBJ2-1
D gene: TRBD1
V gene: TRBV7-3
CDR3 length: 15
CDR3 DNA: TGTGCCAGCAGCCCCCCTGGGACAGCACCCAATGAGCAGTTCTTC
CDR3 protein: CASSPPGTAPNEQFF

clone size: .
J gene: TRBJ2-3
D gene: .
V gene: TRBV6-1
CDR3 length: 16
CDR3 DNA: TGTGCCAGCAGTGAAGACCCTCCCGTCTCGGCAGATACGCAGTATTTT
CDR3 protein: CASSEDPPVSADTQYF

clone size: .
J gene: TRBJ2-1
D gene: TRBD1
V gene: TRBV28
CDR3 length: 16
CDR3 DNA: TGTGCCAGCAGTATCCTACAGGGGAAAAGGAGAAATGAGCAGTTCTTC
CDR3 protein: CASSILQGKRRNEQFF

clone size: .
J gene: TRBJ1-6
D gene: .
V gene: TRBV9
CDR3 length: 13
CDR3 DNA: TGTGCCAGCAGCGTAGGACGGGATTCACCCCTCCACTTT
CDR3 protein: CASSVGRDSPLHF

clone size: few
J gene: TRBJ1-2
D gene: TRBD1
V gene: TRBV11-2
CDR3 length: 14
CDR3 DNA: TGTGCCAGCAGCGACAGGACAGGGGCCCTGGGCTACACCTTC
CDR3 protein: CASSDRTGALGYTF

clone size: .
J gene: TRBJ1-5
D gene: .
V gene: TRBV7-2
CDR3 length: 14
CDR3 DNA: TGTGCCAGCAGCCCAGGGGCTGGGAATCAGCCCCAGCATTTT
CDR3 protein: CASSPGAGNQPQHF

clone size: .
J gene: TRBJ1-6
D gene: .
V gene: TRBV5-1
CDR3 length: 16
CDR3 DNA: TGCGCCAGCAGCGCAGGTCCCGGGAATAATAATTCACCCCTCCACTTT
CDR3 protein: CASSAGPGNNNSPLHF

clone size: .
J gene: TRBJ2-1
D gene: .
V gene: TRBV6-5
CDR3 length: 16
CDR3 DNA: TGTGCCAGCAGTTCCCAACTAGCCGCTATCTACAATGAGCAGTTCTTC
CDR3 protein: CASSSQLAAIYNEQFF

clone size: .
J gene: TRBJ1-2
D gene: .
V gene: TRBV9
CDR3 length: 17
CDR3 DNA: TGTGCCAGCAGCGTAGGTATAGGGGAATCCCCGGGCTATGGCTACACCTTC
CDR3 protein: CASSVGIGESPGYGYTF

clone size: .
J gene: TRBJ1-4
D gene: .
V gene: TRBV19
CDR3 length: 14
CDR3 DNA: TGTGCCAGTAGTTTCGCAGGGCTAAATGAAAAACTGTTTTTT
CDR3 protein: CASSFAGLNEKLFF

clone size: .
J gene: TRBJ1-2
D gene: .
V gene: TRBV9
CDR3 length: 13
CDR3 DNA: TGTGCCAGCAGCCCCAGACTTAACTATGGCTACACCTTC
CDR3 protein: CASSPRLNYGYTF

clone size: once
J gene: TRBJ2-5
D gene: .
V gene: TRBV5-4
CDR3 length: 14
CDR3 DNA: TGTGCCAGCAGCTTTGGGCGGACTTATGGGACCCAGTACTTC
CDR3 protein: CASSFGRTYGTQYF

clone size: .
J gene: TRBJ2-5
D gene: TRBD2
V gene: TRBV15
CDR3 length: 17
CDR3 DNA: TGTGCCACCAGCAGAGATATCGGACTAGCGGGCTCGGGGACCCAGTACTTC
CDR3 protein: CATSRDIGLAGSGTQYF

clone size: .
J gene: TRBJ2-5
D gene: TRBD2
V gene: TRBV4-2
CDR3 length: 17
CDR3 DNA: TGTGCCAGCAGCCAGGAGACTAGCGGGGGGGCTCGAGAGACCCAGTACTTC
CDR3 protein: CASSQETSGGARETQYF

clone size: .
J gene: TRBJ1-4
D gene: TRBD1
V gene: TRBV6-1
CDR3 length: 16
CDR3 DNA: TGTGCCAGCAGTGAAAAGGAGGGGACAGGGAGTGAAAAACTGTTTTTT
CDR3 protein: CASSEKEGTGSEKLFF

clone size: .
J gene: TRBJ2-7
D gene: .
V gene: TRBV15
CDR3 length: 15
CDR3 DNA: TGTGCCACCAGCAGAGCTCCCGCAGGGACCTACGAGCAGTACTTC
CDR3 protein: CATSRAPAGTYEQYF

clone size: .
J gene: TRBJ2-7
D gene: .
V gene: TRBV11-3
CDR3 length: 14
CDR3 DNA: TGTGCCAGCAGCTTAGACGGGAGCCTCTACGAACAGTACTTC
CDR3 protein: CASSLDGSLYEQYF

clone size: .
J gene: TRBJ1-1
D gene: TRBD1
V gene: TRBV19
CDR3 length: 16
CDR3 DNA: TGTGCCAGTAGCGTGAACAGGGGCGTAATGAACACTGAAGCTTTCTTT
CDR3 protein: CASSVNRGVMNTEAFF

clone size: many
J gene: TRBJ2-7
D gene: TRBD1
V gene: TRBV4-3
CDR3 length: 16
CDR3 DNA: TGCGCCAGCAGCCAAGCTTACGGACAGGGGTCCGACGAGCAGTACTTC
CDR3 protein: CASSQAYGQGSDEQYF

clone size: .
J gene: TRBJ2-7
D gene: .
V gene: TRBV5-1
CDR3 length: 13
CDR3 DNA: TGCGCCAGCAGAGGGGGAAACTACTACGAGCAGTACTTC
CDR3 protein: CASRGGNYYEQYF

clone size: .
J gene: TRBJ1-4
D gene: TRBD1
V gene: TRBV25-1
CDR3 length: 18
CDR3 DNA: TGTGCCAGCAGTGACAGGGACAGGAAAGGATGGACTAATGAAAAACTGTTTTTT
CDR3 protein: CASSDRDRKGWTNEKLFF

clone size: .
J gene: TRBJ1-2
D gene: .
V gene: TRBV2
CDR3 length: 13
CDR3 DNA: TGTGCCAGCAGTGACATGGGGCGGTTTGGCTACACCTTC
CDR3 protein: CASSDMGRFGYTF

clone size: .
J gene: TRBJ2-5
D gene: TRBD1
V gene: TRBV5-4
CDR3 length: 15
CDR3 DNA: TGTGCCAGCAGCTCCGCGGACAGGAACCAAGAGACCCAGTACTTC
CDR3 protein: CASSSADRNQETQYF